Described below is a single T cell receptor beta chain sequence and its context. What it recognizes is unknown. UMIs and sample barcodes were carried by the TCR alpha and TCR beta cDNA libraries that 5'RACE produced using constant-segment primers. Using its own MiXCR run on the 5' RACE reads, TCRdb lists one record per CDR3 protein. The repertoire holds 110,000 to 150,000 distinct CDR3 sequences, with around 27% as singletons. Germline lookup yields CDR1 KGHDR and CDR2 SFDVKD. The CDR3 is made up of 13 amino acids. V shed 4 bases and J shed 5 bases, with 11 bases lying between them. This sample is part of a study of T-cell memory formation after mild COVID-19. Study-wide results and limits: CD4/CD8 balance characterized clones contracting day 15 to 85, and CD4+ skew characterized later expanders. Some SARS-CoV-2-responding clones were already detected in memory before infection. Contracting CD4+ clones were located mainly in CM and EM, and CD8+ clones in EMRA.

The clonotype originates from an adult woman who had mild COVID-19 (a few samples of this study predate the infection). Cell type and time point are not known. Sequences were obtained from PBMCs or a T cell subset sorted from them (not recorded which). The chain is built from TRBV24-1 and TRBJ2-7; D is undetermined. CDR3 residues: CATSEGNRNEQYF. The CDR3 region has the DNA TGTGCCACCAGTGAGGGGAATCGTAACGAGCAGTACTTC.